This TCR beta chain emerged from a study of T cell repertoires in cytomegalovirus infection. For the study at large: The public TCR beta signatures pointed to both CMV infection and matching HLA type.

The CDR3 contains 15 residues. The germline CDR1 and CDR2 sequences are LGHDT and YNNKEL (reference sequence). The germline V and J ends were trimmed by 1 base and 2 bases, with 10 bases remaining between them. Points from the study as a whole: The ex vivo response showed dominance by HLA-C-restricted CMV-specific TCR beta clonotypes. Totalled public TCR beta family frequency picked out people who carried CMV plus the relevant HLA.

In regard to this clonotype: Its antigen is unknown.

One entry per CDR3 protein, called by TCRdb with MiXCR from the reads. The sample carries hundreds of thousands of distinct CDR3 sequences, roughly 36% recorded once. The TCR comes from a human donor in good health (CMV status not recorded). Some clones in this sample may be carry-over from other donors' samples. The sample was PBMCs. The chain combines TRBV3-1 with TRBJ2-3; unclear D gene. CDR3 DNA: TGTGCCAGCAGCCAAGGTCGTCTGGACACAGATACGCAGTATTTT. Translation gives CASSQGRLDTDTQYF.